Listed below are T cell receptor beta chains from one sample, sequenced in a study of T cells in Graves' hyperthyroidism and ophthalmopathy. MiXCR, run by TCRdb on the multiplex PCR reads, gives a single entry per CDR3 protein. The table has approximately 400,000 distinct CDR3 sequences, about 15% seen once. Sequences were obtained from blood. The receptors come from a woman aged 25 to 39 with Graves' hyperthyroidism. The CDR3 runs from the conserved cysteine through the conserved F or W. Each record gives: CDR3 DNA, CDR3 protein, clone size, J gene, D gene, V gene. D genes are given only for firm matches. A clone size is listed for some rows: how often the clone was seen (once, few, many), or a class if it is expanded.

TGTGCCAGCAGCTTCCCCTCCTCCGGGACAGGGCCACACCCTAGCACAGATACGCAGTATTTT CASSFPSSGTGPHPSTDTQYF few TRBJ2-3 TRBD1 TRBV7-9
TGTGCCAGCAGCCATGGACCGGGGACGGATGAGCAGTTCTTC CASSHGPGTDEQFF NA TRBJ2-1 NA TRBV7-6
TGTGCCAGTAAGGGTACGCGGGGGTGGGGTCGTGAGCAGTTCTTC CASKGTRGWGREQFF few TRBJ2-1 TRBD2 TRBV19
TGCGCCAGCAGCCAAGATCTGGACAGCTCCTACGAGCAGTACTTC CASSQDLDSSYEQYF NA TRBJ2-7 NA TRBV4-1
TGCAGCGTTGGAAGGACTAGCGGAGAAGATACGCAGTATTTT CSVGRTSGEDTQYF many TRBJ2-3 TRBD2 TRBV29-1
TGCAGCGTAGCGACAGGGGTCAGTGTTTACGAGCAGTACTTC CSVATGVSVYEQYF NA TRBJ2-7 TRBD1 TRBV29-1
TGCAGCGAGACTAGCGGGAGTATGGAGACCCAGTACTTC CSETSGSMETQYF few TRBJ2-5 TRBD2 TRBV29-1
TGCGCCAGCAGGAGCGGACTCACCGATGGCTACACCTTC CASRSGLTDGYTF many TRBJ1-2 NA TRBV5-1
TGTGCCAGCAGTTTAACCCCAGGGTGGGAGACCCAGTACTTC CASSLTPGWETQYF NA TRBJ2-5 NA TRBV27
TGTGCCAGCAGCCAGGTCCCTAGCGGAAATACCGGGGAGCTGTTTTTT CASSQVPSGNTGELFF NA TRBJ2-2 TRBD2 TRBV4-2
TGTGCCAGCAGCGACGCCGGGACAGGGGGGAGTGAGCAGTACTTC CASSDAGTGGSEQYF few TRBJ2-7 TRBD1 TRBV3-1
TGTGCCAGCAGACCAACAGGGGGCTGGACCTACGAGCAGTACTTC CASRPTGGWTYEQYF few TRBJ2-7 TRBD1 TRBV28
TGTGCCAGCAGCCGCGGGCCAGGGCAGTTCTTC CASSRGPGQFF many TRBJ2-1 NA TRBV11-2
TGTGCCAGCTCACCACCGTACTCGAACACCGGGGAGCTGTTTTTT CASSPPYSNTGELFF NA TRBJ2-2 NA TRBV18
TGTGCCAGCAGCTTCTTTAATAGCGGGAGTTTGCGTTACGAGCAGTACTTC CASSFFNSGSLRYEQYF few TRBJ2-7 TRBD2 TRBV11-2
TGTGCCAGCAGTCCCGGGACAACCCTAGCCAAAAACATTCAGTACTTC CASSPGTTLAKNIQYF NA TRBJ2-4 NA TRBV12-3/TRBV12-4
TGTGCCAGCAGCCCCCCTTACGAAGAGACCCAGTACTTC CASSPPYEETQYF many TRBJ2-5 NA TRBV7-2
TGCGCCAGCAGCCAAACACGACTAGCTAGCGAGCAGTACTTC CASSQTRLASEQYF few TRBJ2-7 TRBD2 TRBV4-3
TGTGCCAGCAGCAAAGAAACTAGCGGGAACACCGGGGAGCTGTTTTTT CASSKETSGNTGELFF few TRBJ2-2 TRBD2 TRBV11-3
TGCAGCGTTCTACCGGGACAGGGTTTAAACGAGCAGTACTTC CSVLPGQGLNEQYF NA TRBJ2-7 TRBD1 TRBV29-1
TGTGCCAGCAGCCCAGATCACAGCGACAGGGGTAATGAAAAACTGTTTTTT CASSPDHSDRGNEKLFF many TRBJ1-4 TRBD1 TRBV6-1
TGTGCCAGCAGCCAAGAGGGCGGGGCCAACGTCCTGACTTTC CASSQEGGANVLTF many TRBJ2-6 NA TRBV3-1
TGCGCCAGCAGTGAGTCATGGGGCAATCAGCCCCAGCATTTT CASSESWGNQPQHF many TRBJ1-5 NA TRBV10-2
TGCAGTGCTAGAGATGGACTAGCGGGAGGGCCGATGCAGTATTTT CSARDGLAGGPMQYF NA TRBJ2-3 TRBD2 TRBV20-1
TGTGCCAGCAGTACTAGCGGGGACAGGTCCTACAATGAGCAGTTCTTC CASSTSGDRSYNEQFF many TRBJ2-1 TRBD2 TRBV28
TGCAGTGCTAGGGACAGGGGAGGGCCTAATGAGCAGTTCTTC CSARDRGGPNEQFF many TRBJ2-1 TRBD1 TRBV20-1
TGTGCCAGCAGTGAAGCGCATGGGATCTCCTATAATTCACCCCTCCACTTT CASSEAHGISYNSPLHF many TRBJ1-6 NA TRBV2
TGCAGTGCTGGGCGGTACAGCTCCTACGAGCAGTACTTC CSAGRYSSYEQYF many TRBJ2-7 NA TRBV20-1
TGTGCCAGCAGCCAAGGACAGGGGATCGGCGAGCAGTACTTC CASSQGQGIGEQYF many TRBJ2-7 TRBD1 TRBV3-1
TGCAGTGCCGCTGGGACTAACAATGAGCAGTTCTTC CSAAGTNNEQFF many TRBJ2-1 TRBD2 TRBV20-1
TGTGCCAGCAAGAGAGGAGCGGGAGCCGTCGGGGAGCTGTTTTTT CASKRGAGAVGELFF many TRBJ2-2 TRBD2 TRBV6-1
TGTGCCAGCAGCTTAATCGGAGGGAGCGCCCACAATGAGCAGTTCTTC CASSLIGGSAHNEQFF few TRBJ2-1 NA TRBV11-2
TGTGCCAGCAGTGAAGGGGGGGCGGGTGAGACCCAGTACTTC CASSEGGAGETQYF many TRBJ2-5 NA TRBV2
TGCACAAGCGGGAGAAACGAGCAGTACTTC CTSGRNEQYF many TRBJ2-7 TRBD2 TRBV20-1
TGTGCCAGCAAGTACCAGGTTTCCTACGAGCAGTACTTC CASKYQVSYEQYF many TRBJ2-7 NA TRBV2
TGTGCCAGCAGCTTGGGTGGTAAACAGTTCTTC CASSLGGKQFF NA TRBJ2-1 NA TRBV7-6
TGCGCCAGCAGCAGCGGGACAGGGACAGATACGCAGTATTTT CASSSGTGTDTQYF many TRBJ2-3 TRBD1 TRBV5-1
TGTGCCAGCAGTGAGGAGATTATGAGCTCCTACAATGAGCAGTTCTTC CASSEEIMSSYNEQFF many TRBJ2-1 NA TRBV2
TGCGCCAGCACACGGGAGGGACAGCTATACGAGCAGTACTTC CASTREGQLYEQYF many TRBJ2-7 NA TRBV5-1
TGTGCCAGCAGCCTCGCGGGGGGGGGCAATGAGCAGTTCTTC CASSLAGGGNEQFF many TRBJ2-1 TRBD2 TRBV14
TGTGCCAGCAGCTTAACCGGTGAGCAGTTCTTC CASSLTGEQFF many TRBJ2-1 NA TRBV11-2
TGTGCCAGCACTGGGCGGGACCCGTCGTGGGGCGAGCAGTACTTC CASTGRDPSWGEQYF many TRBJ2-7 NA TRBV28
TGTGCCAGCAGTAGCGCTGTAGGTGGCGCAGTCTACGAGCAGTACTTC CASSSAVGGAVYEQYF few TRBJ2-7 NA TRBV6-2/TRBV6-3
TGTGCCAGCAGTGAAGGTAGCAGGGGGGCCACAGATACGCAGTATTTT CASSEGSRGATDTQYF many TRBJ2-3 NA TRBV6-1
TGTGCCAGCAGCCAAGTAGAGTACGAGCAGTACTTC CASSQVEYEQYF many TRBJ2-7 NA TRBV3-1
TGTGCCAGCAGGCGGTGGGTTTACGGGGGAGGGCCGCGCAATGAGCAGTTCTTC CASRRWVYGGGPRNEQFF many TRBJ2-1 TRBD2 TRBV5-5
TGTGCCAGCAGTTTAGAAACAGGGCAATTGAGCAATCAGCCCCAGCATTTT CASSLETGQLSNQPQHF NA TRBJ1-5 NA TRBV28
TGCGCCAGCAGCTGGACTAGCGGCAGAACCGGGGAGCTGTTTTTT CASSWTSGRTGELFF few TRBJ2-2 TRBD2 TRBV5-1